This T cell receptor beta chain appears in the sequencing data of a study of blood T cell repertoires in COVID-19. Study-level information: Samples taken during acute and convalescent COVID-19 were collected in the United States, Italy and Spain. The analysed material was cDNA or gDNA that came from T cells, B-cell-depleted T cells, or PBMCs.

V dropped 8 bases and J dropped 3 bases, with 11 bases sitting between them. Per the germline V gene, CDR1 is MDHEN and CDR2 is SYDVKM. CDR3 length: 13 residues. Per the authors' pipeline: Estimates of nucleated cell counts were drawn from the amplification of reference gene primers. Data came from immunoSEQ multiplex PCR; TCRdb stores just in-frame clones and leaves some out. The D gene and trimming were derived from the DNA, and the V and J assignments and clone size from that table. Of more than 55,000 clones in the sample, about 90% were seen once. The sequenced sample consisted of peripheral blood. This chain connects TRBV28 to TRBJ2-1, with unresolved D. The clonotype comes from a man in his 60s with acute or convalescent COVID-19. DNA of the CDR3: TGTGCCAGCTCCCCCCCGGGCTACAATGAGCAGTTCTTC. Translated, it gives CASSPPGYNEQFF.